This TCR beta chain was found in a study of human T cells and chemical hapten exposure. Each CDR3 protein gets one entry after TCRdb re-called the RACE reads with MiXCR. The data show 190,000 or so distinct CDR3 sequences, roughly 30% seen once. Overall study results and limits: Expanded TCRs showed more large CDR3 clusters than pre-sensitization or healthy control sets.

Documented time point: pre-sensitization, week 0. As to treatment: therapeutic diphenylcyclopropenone sensitization with weekly scalp DPC. The donor pool consisted of alopecia patients aged 18 to 70 years, considered suitable for DPC. This clonotype was picked up many times. Its antigen is not known. The sequencing used whole blood, collected in connection with sensitization to the hapten diphenylcyclopropenone (DPC). This clonotype was sampled from a woman aged 25 to 39 with alopecia areata. Some clones in this sample may be carry-over from other donors' samples.

The chain's CDR3 is CASSFVGETQYF. In DNA, the CDR3 is TGCGCCAGCAGCTTCGTGGGCGAGACCCAGTACTTC. The chain combines TRBV5-1 with TRBJ2-5; D not certain. The CDR3 has 12 residues. Trimming stripped 2 bases from V and 5 bases from J, with 7 bases between. The germline V gene has CDR1 SGHRS and CDR2 YFSETQ.